This T cell receptor beta chain was captured by sequencing in a study of persistence of HIV-infected CD4 T cells. Study-wide background: Donors had been on suppressive ART for a median of around eight years.

On this clone itself: Its matching antigen is unknown.

CDR3 length: 15 amino acids. Germline V CDR1 and CDR2: LGHNT, FRNRAP. V shed 6 bases and J 4 bases; nucleotides not matched to a gene: 6. Anti-CD3/anti-CD28 beads served as a nonspecific positive control stimulus. Sorting selected CD4+ T cells upregulating both CD40 ligand and CD69. For approximately 17 hours, CD8-depleted PBMCs received anti-CD28/CD49d costimulation, a CD40-blocking antibody and enfuvirtide. The immunoSEQ assay was version 4, run in survey mode. Here immunoSEQ multiplex PCR was the method, and the copy in TCRdb shows in-frame clones only, minus some. Of 44,000 or so clones listed, roughly 92% are singletons. Study outcomes and limitations: Within sorted populations, more oligoclonal TCRs accompanied more oligoclonal proviruses.

Sequenced material: CD4+ T cells sorted from PBMCs after roughly 20-hour stimulation, taken from a patient who received antiretroviral therapy. The source of this sequence is an adult man with HIV who was CMV-seropositive. The genes are TRBV12-5 and TRBJ2-2; TRBD1 matches 9 bases. CDR3 in DNA: TGTGCTAGTGGCTCCCGACAGGGGGGCACCGGGGAGCTGTTTTTT. As protein: CASGSRQGGTGELFF.